The subject of this entry is one TCR beta chain. Here immunoSEQ multiplex PCR was the method, and the copy in TCRdb shows in-frame clones only, minus some. The sample has about 34,000 clones, roughly 84% seen once. This entry is derived from a study of lymphopenia after photon versus proton radiotherapy. The CDR3 totals 14 residues. The sample was peripheral blood, taken from a patient treated with proton-based radiotherapy. The chain uses TRBV21-1 and TRBJ2-7; TRBD1 is the table's D call, not checked against the DNA. TRBV21-1 is classified as a pseudogene. The clonotype originates from a woman in her 70s with pancreatic cancer. CDR3 DNA: TGTGCCAGCAGCAAAGGACAGGGCAGCTACGAGCAGTACTTC. As protein: CASSKGQGSYEQYF.